Each of the 11 T cell receptor beta chains below was sequenced from the same sample in a study of blood T cell repertoires in COVID-19. Only in-frame clones appear in the TCRdb table, and some are missing; sequencing was by immunoSEQ multiplex PCR. The sample holds around 430,000 clones, about 87% seen once. Sequencing input: PBMCs or T cells enriched from blood (not recorded which). These receptors all stem from a woman in her fifties or sixties who had recovered from COVID-19.

The rearrangement joins TRBV4-2 to TRBJ2-5; D possibly corresponds to TRBD1 (6 bases). Germline V lookup: CDR1 LGHNA, CDR2 YNFKEQ. V was clipped by 1 base and J by 9 bases, with 24 bases between them. CDR3 length: 17 amino acids. CDR3 nucleotides: TGTGCCAGCAGCCAAGTGTCTGGGGGCCCCTTGGGTCGGGCCCAGTACTTC. Amino acid sequence: CASSQVSGGPLGRAQYF.

The chain combines TRBV6-2 or TRBV6-3 with TRBJ1-2; tentative D call: TRBD1 (5 bases). V dropped 2 bases and J dropped 8 bases, with 9 bases sitting between them. There are 12 residues in the CDR3. Germline V CDR1 and CDR2: MNHEY, SVGEGT. This CDR3 reads CASSYQGGGYTF. The CDR3 coding sequence is TGTGCCAGCAGTTACCAGGGTGGAGGCTACACCTTC.

The table lists this clone with a few counts. The rearrangement joins TRBV4-2 to TRBJ1-1; unclear D gene. The CDR3 covers 16 residues. Per germline, CDR1 LGHNA and CDR2 YNFKEQ. V was pared by 0 bases and J by 0 bases, with 11 bases between. This CDR3 is CASSQDLYPLNTEAFF. In nucleotides, the CDR3 is TGTGCCAGCAGCCAAGATCTATACCCCCTGAACACTGAAGCTTTCTTT.

This sequence joins TRBV6-5 and TRBJ1-1; tentative D call: TRBD1 (6 bases). Germline CDR1 MNHEY, CDR2 SVGAGI. V lost 6 bases to trimming and J lost 4 bases, with 15 bases between them. The length of the CDR3 is 14 residues. DNA for the CDR3: TGTGCCAGCAGCCCCGGGGGGGCGCCCACTGAAGCTTTCTTT. Translation gives CASSPGGAPTEAFF.

The rearrangement links TRBV7-2 to TRBJ1-2; no clear D gene. This CDR3 is built from 12 residues. The V gene's germline CDR1 is SGHTA and CDR2 FQGNSA. V was cut by 1 base and J by 6 bases, with 6 bases left in between. CDR3 sequence reads: CASSLVRDGYTF. CDR3 DNA sequence: TGTGCCAGCAGCTTAGTTCGGGATGGCTACACCTTC.

This clone appeared once. The V gene is TRBV27, the J gene TRBJ2-1; 12 bases agree with TRBD2. The germline gives CDR1 MNHEY, CDR2 SMNVEV (reference sequence). J lost 2 bases, V lost 6 bases, and 2 bases had no gene match. This CDR3 spans 15 amino acids. For the CDR3, the DNA is TGTGCCAGCAGGACTAGCGGGGGACCCTACAATGAGCAGTTCTTC. The encoded protein is CASRTSGGPYNEQFF.

The CDR3 nucleotides read TGTGCCAGCAGCCACGGGGAGCCCCAGCATTTT. It specifies CASSHGEPQHF. The V gene is TRBV12-3 or TRBV12-4, the J gene TRBJ1-5; no clear D gene. This CDR3 is 11 amino acids long. V was cut by 6 bases and J by 8 bases, with 8 bases left in between.

As DNA, the CDR3 is TGTGCCAGCAGTTTGACAGGGGCCATAGGGGGCTACACCTTC. Translated: CASSLTGAIGGYTF. J is TRBJ1-2 and V is TRBV28; 8 bases agree with TRBD1. The CDR3 sequence is 14 residues long. With V trimmed by 3 bases and J by 8 bases, 8 bases remained unmatched. The germline V gene has CDR1 MDHEN and CDR2 SYDVKM.

The J gene is TRBJ1-2, the V gene TRBV28, with 7 bases matching TRBD1. CDR1 is MDHEN and CDR2 is SYDVKM in the germline V gene. The CDR3 sequence is 14 residues long. The ends lost 1 base at V and 4 bases at J; junction bases unmatched: 3. The CDR3 DNA follows: TGTGCCAGCAGTTTATCGGGGACAGCCTATGGCTACACCTTC. Amino acids: CASSLSGTAYGYTF.

This clone was detected only a few times. The chain uses TRBV27 and TRBJ1-5; the D gene is possibly TRBD1 (6 bases). Germline loops: CDR1 MNHEY, CDR2 SMNVEV (reference sequence). This CDR3 region has 14 residues. V was shortened by 6 bases and J by 9 bases, with 18 bases between the two germline ends. CDR3 amino acids: CASSPGVYVGPQHF. For the CDR3, the DNA is TGTGCCAGCAGCCCAGGGGTTTATGTAGGGCCCCAGCATTTT.

The chain recombines TRBV7-9 with TRBJ1-1; D gene ambiguous. Germline V gene sequence: CDR1 SEHNR, CDR2 FQNEAQ (reference sequence). The ends were cut back, 6 bases at V and 4 bases at J, with 12 bases in the middle. This CDR3 comprises 13 residues. Here the CDR3 reads CASSSTSVTEAFF. CDR3 nucleotides: TGTGCCAGCAGTTCTACTAGTGTCACTGAAGCTTTCTTT. Complete variable domain (other parts from reference TRBV7-9 and TRBJ1-1): DTGVSQNPRHKITKRGQNVTFRCDPISEHNRLYWYRQTLGQGPEFLTYFQNEAQLEKSRLLSDRFSAERPKGSFSTLEIQRTEQGDSAMYLCASSSTSVTEAFFGQGTRLTVV.